This T cell receptor (beta chain) comes out of a study of T cell responses to AZD1222 COVID-19 vaccine. Study-wide results and limits: An increase in Spike-specific TCR breadth and depth was observed after two AZD1222 doses. Researchers took repertoire samples only after the peak T cell response had come. With dominance at 160-218 and 743-854, vaccine-associated CD4 TCRs spanned spike.

Measured with immunoSEQ multiplex PCR; TCRdb has only the in-frame clones, and not every one. The profile covers tens of thousands of clones, with 86% appearing a single time and roughly 8.7% taken by the ten largest. This clone came up a few times. The antigen is not known. The CDR3 length is 13 residues. V lost 2 bases and J 0 bases, leaving 4 bases between the germline ends. CDR1 and CDR2 from the germline V gene are SGHTA and FQGNSA. This TCR was recovered from an adult in good health. Sequencing used peripheral blood, obtained on day 0 of AZD1222 vaccination. V and J are TRBV7-2 and TRBJ1-1, with unresolved D. The CDR3 is CASSLYMNTEAFF. For the CDR3, the DNA is TGTGCCAGCAGCTTATACATGAACACTGAAGCTTTCTTT. Drawing the rest from reference TRBV7-2 and TRBJ1-1, the complete variable domain is GAGVSQSPSNKVTEKGKDVELRCDPISGHTALYWYRQSLGQGLEFLIYFQGNSAPDKSGLPSDRFSAERTGGSVSTLTIQRTQQEDSAVYLCASSLYMNTEAFFGQGTRLTVV.